This TCR beta chain was obtained from a study of persistence of HIV-infected CD4 T cells (dated by TCRdb to about 2020). Describing the broader study: Participants had been on suppressive ART for a median of 8 years. Peripheral blood samples of up to about 200 mL were taken at multiple time points, with the exception of a couple of participants who underwent leukapheresis at a single time point. CMV- and HIV-1 Gag-responding CD4+ T cells were isolated from ART-treated individuals so that antigen-driven clonal expansion of HIV-1-infected cells could be examined. The clonality of all cells in each sorted population was measured by TCRbeta sequencing, and the clonality of infected cells was measured by proviral sequencing. In the cross-participant TCR cluster analysis, 8 participants were included for CMV and more than five participants were included for Gag.

As regards this clone: This receptor's antigen is unknown. No clone much larger than this one lies a single base away; base qualities are absent.

This specimen's treatment or condition label, per the study, means: suppressive antiretroviral therapy. A pool of overlapping HIV-1 Gag 15-mer peptides was used at 0.95 to 1 ug per peptide per mL for cell stimulation. Responding CD4+ T cells were sorted by upregulation of both CD40 ligand and CD69. HIV-1-infected adults in whom suppressive ART had been started during chronic infection were enrolled as participants. Plasma HIV-1 RNA had been undetectable (below 50 copies/mL) in participants for at least 4 years. To be included, a participant needed positive CMV serology and a CD4+ T cell count above 400 cells/uL. Before stimulation, PBMCs were isolated using density centrifugation and then depleted of CD8+ T cells. CD8-depleted PBMCs were stimulated for around 20 hours with anti-CD28/CD49d costimulation, CD40-blocking antibody and enfuvirtide to prevent new infections. Cells were sorted on a Beckman Coulter MoFlo Legacy or XDP sorter, with propidium iodide excluding dead cells. Genomic DNA was extracted with the QIAamp DNA Mini Kit for samples above one million cells, otherwise with the Quick-DNA Microprep Kit.

The immunoSEQ hsTCRB assay version 4 in survey mode was used to sequence TCRbeta repertoires from genomic DNA. For TCRbeta sequencing, genomic DNA was diluted to approximately 9.6 ng/uL, and up to about 1 ug was used per sample. The original methods were these. TCRbeta data were analyzed in ImmunoSeq Analyzer 3.0, with diversity computed on productive nucleotide rearrangements. Using the Immunarch R package, lower-bound TCR diversity was estimated with the improved Chao index and clonality was estimated with the Gini coefficient. Different nucleotide rearrangements encoding the same CDR3beta amino acid sequence were treated as distinct clonotypes. TCRbeta sequences significantly enriched in antigen-responding cells relative to anti-CD3/anti-CD28-activated cells were identified by differential abundance analysis. GLIPH2 grouped TCRs by predicted peptide-MHC specificity, both within each participant and across combined participant data sets. TCRdb carries this immuneACCESS record with in-frame sequences only. Its versions omit some clonotypes, under half of them owing to an unresolved V gene in the studies checked, with the rest unexplained. V and J calls and clone size are those listed in that table; D and trimming were worked out from the DNA. In this sample the table shows around 32,000 clones, roughly 71% of which occur a single time. The top ten clonotypes cover approximately 1.5% of the sample.

Overall study results and their limits: The study involved few individuals and tested only a limited range of antigens. A correlation was observed between TCR oligoclonality and proviral oligoclonality within the same sorted populations. Degenerate expanded CDR3beta sequences were enriched in antigen-responding cells, suggesting convergent selection of CD4+ responses to CMV and Gag. Significantly lower TCRbeta richness was observed in CMV- and Gag-responding cells than in anti-CD3/anti-CD28-responding cells, and higher oligoclonality was observed in CMV-responding cells than in CD3/CD28-stimulated and Gag-responding cells. Bulk TCR analyses could not be limited to the rare CMV-responding cells that actually contained HIV-1 proviruses.

The CDR3 measures 15 amino acids from cysteine to phenylalanine. Just the 45-base CDR3 DNA is kept, in frame starting at base 1. CDR1 is given as MGHRA and CDR2 as YSYEKL, both from the germline V gene. Trimming accounts for 3 bases at V and 6 bases at J, while the number of junction bases matched to no gene is 4. The source is an adult man with HIV who was CMV-seropositive. The chain was built from TRBV4-1 and TRBJ1-5; 11 bases in between match TRBD1. The sequenced sample was CD4+ T cells sorted from PBMCs after approximately 20-hour stimulation, obtained from a patient who received antiretroviral therapy. The cell subset or site label, read with the paper, signifies: CD40L+CD69+ CD4 T cells responding to HIV-1 Gag peptides. For the CDR3, the sequence is CASSHTGTGGQPQHF. The nucleotide sequence is TGCGCCAGCAGCCATACCGGGACAGGGGGTCAGCCCCAGCATTTT.